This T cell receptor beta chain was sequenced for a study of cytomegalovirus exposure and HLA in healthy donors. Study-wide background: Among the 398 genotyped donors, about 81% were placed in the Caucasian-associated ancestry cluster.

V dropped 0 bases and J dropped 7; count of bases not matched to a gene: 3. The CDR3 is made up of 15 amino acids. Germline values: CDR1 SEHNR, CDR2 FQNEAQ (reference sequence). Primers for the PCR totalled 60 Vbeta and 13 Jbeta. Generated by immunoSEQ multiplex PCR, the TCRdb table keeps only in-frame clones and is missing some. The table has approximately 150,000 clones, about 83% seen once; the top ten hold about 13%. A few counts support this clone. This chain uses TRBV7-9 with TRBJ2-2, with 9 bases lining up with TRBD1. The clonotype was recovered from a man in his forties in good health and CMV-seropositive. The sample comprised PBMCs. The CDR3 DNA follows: TGTGCCAGCAGCTTAGCACAGGGGGCAGACGGGGAGCTGTTTTTT. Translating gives CASSLAQGADGELFF.